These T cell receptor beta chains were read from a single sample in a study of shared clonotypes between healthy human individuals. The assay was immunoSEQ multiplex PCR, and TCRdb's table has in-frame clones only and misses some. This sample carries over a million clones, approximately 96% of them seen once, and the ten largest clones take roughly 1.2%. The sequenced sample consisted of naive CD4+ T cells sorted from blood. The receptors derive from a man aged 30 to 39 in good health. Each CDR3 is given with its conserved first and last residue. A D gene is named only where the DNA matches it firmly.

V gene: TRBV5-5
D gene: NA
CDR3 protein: CASSLVGGEGKLFF

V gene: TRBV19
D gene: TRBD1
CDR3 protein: CASSTGGIYNEQFF

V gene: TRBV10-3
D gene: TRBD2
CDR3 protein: CAISAGGAGVAQYF

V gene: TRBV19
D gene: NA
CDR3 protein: CASSTAGMKTEAFF

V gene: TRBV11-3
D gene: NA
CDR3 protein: CASSLDGRGEQYF

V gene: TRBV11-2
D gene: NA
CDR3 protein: CASSLTGSGELFF

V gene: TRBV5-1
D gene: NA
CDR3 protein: CASSRFADSNTGELFF

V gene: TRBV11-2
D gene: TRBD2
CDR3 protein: CASSSRTSGSWTDTQYF

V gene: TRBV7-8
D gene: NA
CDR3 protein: CASSFASASYYEQYF

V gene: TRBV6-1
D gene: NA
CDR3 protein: CASSGLSQPQHF

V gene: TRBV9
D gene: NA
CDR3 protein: CASSVESTIRTGELFF

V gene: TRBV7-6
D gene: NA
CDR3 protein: CASKPSHKYNEQFF

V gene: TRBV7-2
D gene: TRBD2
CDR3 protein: CASSHRLAGGSTYEQYF

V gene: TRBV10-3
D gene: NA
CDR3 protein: CAISDSAGTDTQYF

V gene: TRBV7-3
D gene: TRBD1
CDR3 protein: CASSLVGTGSYEQYF

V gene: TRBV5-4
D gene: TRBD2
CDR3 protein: CASRWIGRDEQFF

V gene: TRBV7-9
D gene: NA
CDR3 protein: CASSFRDTQPQHF

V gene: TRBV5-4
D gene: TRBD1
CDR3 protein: CASSLMDRGDTQYF

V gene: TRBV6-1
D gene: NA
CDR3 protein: CASSEQRAFPNEQFF

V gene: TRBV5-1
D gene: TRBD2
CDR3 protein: CASSLETSAGELFF

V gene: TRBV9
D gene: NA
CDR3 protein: CASSALPRANTGELFF

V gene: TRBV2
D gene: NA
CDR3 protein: CASSTDGNTEAFF

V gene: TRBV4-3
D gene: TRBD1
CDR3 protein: CASSHGTGVANTGELFF

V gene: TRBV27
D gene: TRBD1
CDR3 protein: CASRGQGAGNQPQHF

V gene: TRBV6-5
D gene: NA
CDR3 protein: CASGVTRSGANVLTF

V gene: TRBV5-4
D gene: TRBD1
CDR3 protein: CASSSRTGYEQYF

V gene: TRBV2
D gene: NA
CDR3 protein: CASSEGPGLNWGSSYNEQFF

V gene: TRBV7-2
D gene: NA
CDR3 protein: CASSLNSGANVLTF

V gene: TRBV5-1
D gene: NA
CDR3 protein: CASQEGSTQETQYF

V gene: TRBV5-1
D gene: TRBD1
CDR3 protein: CASSHRTGDTGELFF

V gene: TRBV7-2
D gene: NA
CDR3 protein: CASSFSGGSYNEQFF

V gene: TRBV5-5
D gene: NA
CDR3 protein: CASSLAARVEQYF

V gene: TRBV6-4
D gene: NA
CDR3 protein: CASSQGTGANVLTF

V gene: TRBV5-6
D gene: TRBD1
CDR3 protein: CASSLPGQGESHEQYF

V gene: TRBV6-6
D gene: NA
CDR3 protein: CASSYFATGRKGYTF

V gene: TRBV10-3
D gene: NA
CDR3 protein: CAIGSGGAADYGYTF

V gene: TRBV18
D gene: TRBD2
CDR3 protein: CASSTTSGTPYNEQFF

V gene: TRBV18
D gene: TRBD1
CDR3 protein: CASSADRAYEQYF

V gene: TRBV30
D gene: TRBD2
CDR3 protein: CAWSQGGLAGYNEQFF

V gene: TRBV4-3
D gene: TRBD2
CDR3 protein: CASSQGAGLAGVREQFF

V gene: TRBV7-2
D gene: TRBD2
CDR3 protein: CASSRLAGEVQETQYF

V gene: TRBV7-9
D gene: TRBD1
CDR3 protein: CASSLDQGQVTGDLRAFF

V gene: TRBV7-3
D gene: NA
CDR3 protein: CASSPTGRTNTGELFF

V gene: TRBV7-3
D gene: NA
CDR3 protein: CASSTPRGRGSGANVLTF

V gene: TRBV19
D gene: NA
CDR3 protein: CASSVGYSYEQYF

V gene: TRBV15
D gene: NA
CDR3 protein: CATSRDPRTYEQYF

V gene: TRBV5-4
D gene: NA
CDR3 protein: CASSIDPGKHEQYF

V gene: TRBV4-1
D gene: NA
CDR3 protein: CASSSGTVGGETQYF

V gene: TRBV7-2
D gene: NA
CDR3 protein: CASSLGARNYGYTF

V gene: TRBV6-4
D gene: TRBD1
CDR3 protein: CASRQGGSLNTEAFF

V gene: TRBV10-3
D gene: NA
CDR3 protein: CAISQLGGEQFF

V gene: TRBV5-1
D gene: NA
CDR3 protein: CASSLGIGLRGYEQYF

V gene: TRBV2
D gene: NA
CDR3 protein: CASRPPGPQPATQYF